This T cell receptor (beta chain) derives from a study of blood T cell repertoires in COVID-19. Study in general: Acute-phase and convalescent COVID-19 samples originated in the United States, Italy and Spain. T cells, B-cell-depleted T cells, or PBMCs supplied cDNA or gDNA.

There are 15 residues in the CDR3. The V gene end was trimmed by 4 bases and the J gene end by 5 bases; junction bases not matched to a gene: 7. Germline CDR1 MDHEN, CDR2 SYDVKM. In the original processing: Amplification of reference gene primers was used by the study to estimate nucleated cell counts. The data were produced by immunoSEQ multiplex PCR, yet TCRdb's version contains in-frame clones alone and is incomplete. Clone size and V and J calls were adopted from that table, with D and trimming inferred from the DNA. This table has approximately 110,000 clones, 80% to 90% appearing once. This receptor was obtained from a human donor in a cohort sampled during active COVID-19. The rearrangement uses TRBV28 and TRBJ1-2; 10 bases agree with TRBD1. The material sequenced was peripheral blood. The chain's CDR3 is CASSSDQGQGYGYTF. Written as DNA, the CDR3 is TGTGCCAGCAGTTCGGACCAGGGACAGGGGTATGGCTACACCTTC.